The subject of this entry is one T cell receptor beta chain. Its target is unknown. Between the trimmed V and J ends, which lost 7 bases and 1 base, there was a span of 15 bases. The CDR3 spans 15 residues. Per the germline V gene, CDR1 is MNHEY and CDR2 is SMNVEV (reference sequence). Documented treatment: oral pan-JAK inhibitor, 5-10 mg twice daily. Peripheral blood samples and lesional scalp punch biopsies were obtained from alopecia areata patients. After isolation, RNA underwent reverse transcription to generate cDNA as the sequencing template. Measured with immunoSEQ multiplex PCR; TCRdb has only the in-frame clones, and not every one. The sample lists 150,000 or so clones; 86% were seen once. These data belong to a study of CD8+ T cells in alopecia areata. The overall study: A regimen of oral tofacitinib, 5 to 10 mg twice daily, was given to treated patients. A 6-month period off drug followed tofacitinib, which lasted 6 to 18 months.

Study outcomes and limitations: Tofacitinib produced a significant decrease in scalp clonality and in expanded CD8+ clones among the top 100.

This receptor was obtained from a human donor with alopecia areata. This specimen consisted of CD8+ T cells sorted from blood, obtained at week 4, from a patient treated with tofacitinib. This chain links TRBV27 with TRBJ2-3, with D maybe TRBD1 (5 bases). CDR3 residues: CASTLYGRGTDTQYF. The DNA of the CDR3 is TGTGCCAGCACCCTTTATGGCAGGGGCACAGATACGCAGTATTTT.